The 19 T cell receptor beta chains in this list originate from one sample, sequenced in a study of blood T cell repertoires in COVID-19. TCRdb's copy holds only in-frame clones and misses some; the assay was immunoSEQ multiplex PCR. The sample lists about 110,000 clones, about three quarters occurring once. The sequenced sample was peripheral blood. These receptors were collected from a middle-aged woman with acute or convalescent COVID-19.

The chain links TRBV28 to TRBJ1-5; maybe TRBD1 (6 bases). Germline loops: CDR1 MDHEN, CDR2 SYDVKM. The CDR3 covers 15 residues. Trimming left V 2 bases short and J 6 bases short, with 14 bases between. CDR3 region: CASSLQGRNRQPQHF. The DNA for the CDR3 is TGTGCCAGCAGTTTACAGGGGCGAAACCGTCAGCCCCAGCATTTT.

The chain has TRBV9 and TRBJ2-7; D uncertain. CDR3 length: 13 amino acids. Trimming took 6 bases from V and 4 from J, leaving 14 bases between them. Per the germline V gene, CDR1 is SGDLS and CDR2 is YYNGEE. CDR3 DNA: TGTGCCAGCATGTACCTGCTCAGGTACGAGCAGTACTTC. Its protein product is CASMYLLRYEQYF.

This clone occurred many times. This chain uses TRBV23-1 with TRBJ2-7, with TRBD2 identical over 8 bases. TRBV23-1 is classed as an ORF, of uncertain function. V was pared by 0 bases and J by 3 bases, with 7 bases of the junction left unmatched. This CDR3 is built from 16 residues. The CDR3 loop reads CASSQSNPGGDYEQYF. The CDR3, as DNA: TGCGCCAGCAGTCAATCTAATCCCGGGGGGGACTACGAGCAGTACTTC.

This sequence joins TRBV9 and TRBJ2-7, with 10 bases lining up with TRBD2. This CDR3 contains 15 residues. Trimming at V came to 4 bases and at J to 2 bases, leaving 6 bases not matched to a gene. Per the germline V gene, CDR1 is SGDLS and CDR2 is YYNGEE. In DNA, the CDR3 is TGTGCCAGCAGCATACCGGGACTAGCGACCTACGAGCAGTACTTC. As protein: CASSIPGLATYEQYF.

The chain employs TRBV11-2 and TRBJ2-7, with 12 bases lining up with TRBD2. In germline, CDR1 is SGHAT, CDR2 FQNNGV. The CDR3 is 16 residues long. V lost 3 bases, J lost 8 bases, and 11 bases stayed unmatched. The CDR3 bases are TGTGCCAGCAGCTTTCTAGCGGGGGGGCCGCCAGAGCAGCAGTACTTC. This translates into CASSFLAGGPPEQQYF. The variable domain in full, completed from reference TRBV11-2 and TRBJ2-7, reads EAGVAQSPRYKIIEKRQSVAFWCNPISGHATLYWYQQILGQGPKLLIQFQNNGVVDDSQLPKDRFSAERLKGVDSTLKIQPAKLEDSAVYLCASSFLAGGPPEQQYFGPGTRLTVT.

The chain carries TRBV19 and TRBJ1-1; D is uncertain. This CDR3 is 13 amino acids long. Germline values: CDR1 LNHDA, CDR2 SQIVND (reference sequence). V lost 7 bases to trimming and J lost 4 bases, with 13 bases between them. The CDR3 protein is CASNEDKRTEAFF. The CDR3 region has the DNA TGTGCCAGTAACGAAGACAAACGCACTGAAGCTTTCTTT.

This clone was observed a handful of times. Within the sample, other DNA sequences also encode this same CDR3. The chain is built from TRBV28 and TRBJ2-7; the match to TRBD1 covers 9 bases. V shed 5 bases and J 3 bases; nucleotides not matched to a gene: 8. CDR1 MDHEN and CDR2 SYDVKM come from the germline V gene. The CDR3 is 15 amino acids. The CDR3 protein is CASSGPGQGLYEQYF. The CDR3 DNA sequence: TGTGCCAGCAGTGGTCCGGGACAGGGACTCTACGAGCAGTACTTC.

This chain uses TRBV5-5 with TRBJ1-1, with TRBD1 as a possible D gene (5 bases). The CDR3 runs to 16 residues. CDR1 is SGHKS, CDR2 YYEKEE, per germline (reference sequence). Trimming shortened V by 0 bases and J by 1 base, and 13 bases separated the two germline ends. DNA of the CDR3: TGTGCCAGCAGCTTGGGTGGGGTCAGGGCGAACACTGAAGCTTTCTTT. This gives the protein CASSLGGVRANTEAFF. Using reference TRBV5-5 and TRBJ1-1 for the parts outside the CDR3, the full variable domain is DAGVTQSPTHLIKTRGQQVTLRCSPISGHKSVSWYQQVLGQGPQFIFQYYEKEERGRGNFPDRFSARQFPNYSSELNVNALLLGDSALYLCASSLGGVRANTEAFFGQGTRLTVV.

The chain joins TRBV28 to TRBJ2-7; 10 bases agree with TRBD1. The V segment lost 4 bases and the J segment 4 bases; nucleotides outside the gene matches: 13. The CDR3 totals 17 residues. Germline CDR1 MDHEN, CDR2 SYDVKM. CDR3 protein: CASSSTTGTGVPYEQYF. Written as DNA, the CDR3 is TGTGCCAGCAGTTCGACCACCGGGACAGGGGTCCCTTACGAGCAGTACTTC.

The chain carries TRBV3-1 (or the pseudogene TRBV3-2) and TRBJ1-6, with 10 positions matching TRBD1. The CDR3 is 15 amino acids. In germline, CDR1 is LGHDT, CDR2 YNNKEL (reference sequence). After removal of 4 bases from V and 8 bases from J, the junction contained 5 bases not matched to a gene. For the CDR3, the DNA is TGTGCCAGCAGCCTGACAGGGGGCAGGGATTCACCCCTCCACTTT. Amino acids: CASSLTGGRDSPLHF.

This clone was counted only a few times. Here the CDR3 DNA reads TGTGCCAGCACCCGGGGGGATCTGGGTGAGCAGTACTTC. Translating it yields CASTRGDLGEQYF. The genes are TRBV3-1 (or the pseudogene TRBV3-2) and TRBJ2-7, with 7 bases lining up with TRBD2. Trimming at V came to 7 bases and at J to 7 bases, leaving 10 bases not matched to a gene. Per the germline V gene, CDR1 is LGHDT and CDR2 is YNNKEL (reference sequence). CDR3 length equals 13 residues.

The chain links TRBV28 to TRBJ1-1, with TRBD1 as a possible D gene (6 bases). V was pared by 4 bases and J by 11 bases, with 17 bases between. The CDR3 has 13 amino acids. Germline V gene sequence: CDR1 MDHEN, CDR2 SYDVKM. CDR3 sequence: CASSSQGYTVAFF. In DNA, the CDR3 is TGTGCCAGCAGTTCTCAGGGGTACACTGTTGCTTTCTTT.

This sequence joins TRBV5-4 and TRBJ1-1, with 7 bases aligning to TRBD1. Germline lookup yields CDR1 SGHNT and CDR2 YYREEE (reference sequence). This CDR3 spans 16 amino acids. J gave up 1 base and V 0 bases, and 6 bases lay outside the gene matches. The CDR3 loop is CASSLGQGRANTEAFF. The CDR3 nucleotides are TGTGCCAGCAGCTTGGGACAGGGAAGAGCGAACACTGAAGCTTTCTTT.

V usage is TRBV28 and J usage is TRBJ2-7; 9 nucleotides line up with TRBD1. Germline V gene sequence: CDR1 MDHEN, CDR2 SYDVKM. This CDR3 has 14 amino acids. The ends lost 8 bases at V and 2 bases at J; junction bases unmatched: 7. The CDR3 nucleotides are TGTGCCAGCGAGACCGGGACAGGGACCTACGAGCAGTACTTC. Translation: CASETGTGTYEQYF.

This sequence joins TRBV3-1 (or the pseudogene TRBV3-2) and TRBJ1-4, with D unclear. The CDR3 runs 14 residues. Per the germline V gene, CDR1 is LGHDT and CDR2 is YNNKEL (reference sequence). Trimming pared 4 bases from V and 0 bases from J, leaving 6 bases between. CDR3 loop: CASSPPATNEKLFF. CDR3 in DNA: TGTGCCAGCAGCCCCCCGGCAACTAATGAAAAACTGTTTTTT.

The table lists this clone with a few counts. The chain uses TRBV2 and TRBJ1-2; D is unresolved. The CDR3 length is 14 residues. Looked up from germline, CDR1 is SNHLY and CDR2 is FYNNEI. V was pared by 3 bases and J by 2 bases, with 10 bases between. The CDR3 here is CASSDFSRNYGYTF. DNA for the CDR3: TGTGCCAGCAGTGATTTTTCCAGGAACTATGGCTACACCTTC.

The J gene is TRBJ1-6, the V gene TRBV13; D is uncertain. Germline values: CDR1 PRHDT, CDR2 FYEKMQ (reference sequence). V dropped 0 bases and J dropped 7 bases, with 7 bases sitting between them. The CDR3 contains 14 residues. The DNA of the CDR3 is TGTGCCAGCAGCTTAGGGGGAGGAAATTCACCCCTCCACTTT. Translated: CASSLGGGNSPLHF.

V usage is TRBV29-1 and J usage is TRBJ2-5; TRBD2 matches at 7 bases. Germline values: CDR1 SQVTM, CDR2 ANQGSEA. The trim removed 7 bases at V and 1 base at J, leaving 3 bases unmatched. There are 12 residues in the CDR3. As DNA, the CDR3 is TGCAGCGCTAGGACTAGCCAAGAGACCCAGTACTTC. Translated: CSARTSQETQYF.

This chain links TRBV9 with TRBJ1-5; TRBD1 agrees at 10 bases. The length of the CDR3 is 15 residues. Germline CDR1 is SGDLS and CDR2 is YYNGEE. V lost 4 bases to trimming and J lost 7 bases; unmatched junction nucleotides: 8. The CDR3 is CASSLTGGLEQPQHF. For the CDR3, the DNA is TGTGCCAGCAGCCTGACAGGGGGCTTGGAGCAGCCCCAGCATTTT.